These T cell receptor beta chains were read from a single sample in a study of CD8+CD57+ T cells in acquired aplastic anemia. TCRdb independently ran MiXCR on the reads; one entry per CDR3 protein. There are 150,000 to 200,000 distinct CDR3 sequences in the sample; over 60% occur only once, and about 43% lies in the top ten. Sequencing was carried out using sorted CD4+, CD8+, or CD8+CD57+ T cells (not recorded which) from PBMCs. All receptors derive from a human donor with severe aplastic anemia or a healthy control (not recorded which). Each CDR3 is given with its conserved first and last residue. A D gene is named only where the DNA matches it firmly. The listing skips clone size in some rows; elsewhere it reads once, few, many or a size class.

j_call | d_call | v_call | clone_size | cdr3_aa | cdr3_nt
TRBJ2-7 | TRBD2 | TRBV20-1 | - | CSAKAAGGPGEQYF | TGCAGTGCCAAAGCGGCGGGGGGGCCAGGAGAGCAGTACTTC
TRBJ2-5 | - | TRBV9 | - | CASSEGPVRANQGTQYF | TGTGCCAGCAGCGAGGGGCCGGTAAGGGCAAACCAAGGGACCCAGTACTTC
TRBJ1-2 | TRBD1 | TRBV7-2 | - | CASRSGTGTYGYTF | TGTGCCAGCAGATCCGGGACAGGGACCTATGGCTACACCTTC
TRBJ2-7 | TRBD1 | TRBV7-9 | - | CASSLTGFEQYF | TGTGCCAGCAGCTTGACAGGGTTCGAGCAGTACTTC
TRBJ1-6 | - | TRBV2 | few | CASSEQQGSPLHF | TGTGCCAGCAGTGAACAACAAGGGTCACCCCTCCACTTT
TRBJ2-7 | TRBD2 | TRBV7-2 | once | CASSLGGLAGVSYEQYF | TGTGCCAGCAGCTTAGGGGGACTAGCGGGGGTGAGCTACGAGCAGTACTTC
TRBJ2-3 | - | TRBV25-1 | - | CASSDPSSTDTQYF | TGTGCCAGCAGTGACCCCTCCAGCACAGATACGCAGTATTTT
TRBJ1-3 | - | TRBV10-1 | - | CASMDHREGEGNTIYF | TGCGCCAGCATGGACCACCGGGAGGGAGAAGGAAACACCATATATTTT
TRBJ2-7 | - | TRBV20-1 | - | CSAASRHYEQYF | TGCAGTGCCGCTAGCAGACACTACGAGCAGTACTTC
TRBJ2-3 | TRBD2 | TRBV7-2 | many | CASSLVPGGDTQYF | TGTGCCAGCAGCTTAGTACCGGGAGGAGATACGCAGTATTTT
TRBJ1-5 | - | TRBV7-9 | few | CASSLGTPNQPQHF | TGTGCCAGCAGCTTAGGGACACCTAATCAGCCCCAGCATTTT
TRBJ1-3 | - | TRBV2 | - | CASRGGNTIYF | TGTGCCAGCAGGGGTGGAAACACCATATATTTT
TRBJ2-3 | TRBD2 | TRBV2 | once | CASSPRRTSGATDTQYF | TGTGCCAGCAGCCCTCGCCGGACTAGCGGGGCCACAGATACGCAGTATTTT
TRBJ1-3 | - | TRBV20-1 | - | CSAEGGNTIYF | TGCAGTGCTGAGGGTGGAAACACCATATATTTT
TRBJ2-3 | - | TRBV29-1 | few | CSVDWPPSTDTQYF | TGCAGCGTTGATTGGCCGCCTAGCACAGATACGCAGTATTTT
TRBJ1-6 | TRBD1 | TRBV5-1 | - | CASSGSTGIYNSPLHF | TGCGCCAGCAGCGGCTCGACAGGGATCTATAATTCACCCCTCCACTTT
TRBJ1-1 | - | TRBV6-5 | once | CASSVGPANTEAFF | TGTGCCAGCAGTGTCGGCCCAGCGAACACTGAAGCTTTCTTT
TRBJ2-5 | - | TRBV29-1 | - | CSVEEWNGGATQYF | TGCAGCGTTGAAGAATGGAACGGAGGGGCGACCCAGTACTTC
TRBJ1-6 | TRBD1 | TRBV5-1 | - | CASSAGTADSPLHF | TGCGCCAGCAGCGCGGGGACAGCGGATTCACCCCTCCACTTT
TRBJ1-5 | - | TRBV7-9 | - | CASSLVDFGPQHF | TGTGCCAGCAGCTTAGTAGACTTCGGGCCCCAGCATTTT
TRBJ1-2 | - | TRBV10-3 | - | CASSYMDQQVFGYTF | TGTGCCAGCAGTTATATGGACCAGCAAGTCTTCGGCTACACCTTC
TRBJ2-2 | TRBD2 | TRBV7-9 | - | CASRPGTRSTGELFF | TGTGCTAGCAGGCCCGGGACTAGGTCCACCGGGGAGCTGTTTTTT
TRBJ2-3 | - | TRBV5-4 | - | CASSPKMAFTDTQYF | TGTGCCAGCAGCCCTAAAATGGCTTTCACAGATACGCAGTATTTT
TRBJ2-1 | TRBD2 | TRBV7-2 | - | CASSFQGTSGGVDEQFF | TGTGCCAGCAGCTTTCAAGGGACTAGCGGTGGGGTCGATGAGCAGTTCTTC
TRBJ1-1 | - | TRBV11-3 | - | CASGDGRTEAFF | TGTGCCAGCGGGGACGGAAGGACTGAAGCTTTCTTT
TRBJ2-1 | TRBD2 | TRBV6-1 | many | CASSPTSGGVDEQFF | TGTGCCAGCAGCCCAACTAGCGGGGGGGTCGACGAGCAGTTCTTC
TRBJ1-1 | - | TRBV20-1 | once | CSLRGNTEAFF | TGCAGCCTTAGGGGGAACACTGAAGCTTTCTTT
TRBJ2-3 | - | TRBV6-5 | many | CASSSRANSGSTDTQYF | TGTGCCAGCAGTTCCCGGGCCAATTCGGGAAGTACAGATACGCAGTATTTT
TRBJ1-1 | - | TRBV7-8 | many | CASSIIPGNTEAFF | TGTGCCAGCAGCATTATTCCCGGGAACACTGAAGCTTTCTTT